Given below is one T cell receptor beta chain in context. The antigen it binds to is not known. Base-call qualities are not available, and no considerably larger clone is one nucleotide away. The data were obtained in a study of siplizumab effects on memory and regulatory T cells (dated by TCRdb to about 2019). Regarding the complete study: The study examined how the anti-CD2 antibody siplizumab affects alloreactive T-cell subsets in allogeneic mixed lymphocyte reactions built from human PBMCs. Here is what the overall study found, with its caveats: Siplizumab significantly lowered the cumulative frequency of alloreactive sequences that could be traced to unstimulated CD4+ memory T cells. A naive or memory phenotype could not be assigned to roughly 80-97% of proliferating CD4+ or CD8+ clones. Because sequences below about 10^-5 frequency were poorly captured, only a minor fraction of alloreactive clones could be mapped to unstimulated subsets. Whether proliferating Tregs from siplizumab cultures actually had suppressive function was not functionally confirmed. Among mappable alloreactive CD4+ clones, the Treg-derived fraction averaged approximately 72% with siplizumab versus 25% to 30% in control reactions. Compared with memory T cells, unstimulated naive T cells appeared more diverse, and naive cells seemed to make a substantial contribution to the alloresponse.

Sorted unstimulated T cells, along with proliferating T cells recovered from mixed lymphocyte reactions, underwent TCRbeta CDR3 sequencing. Fresh whole blood from approximately 10 HLA-typed healthy donors was used to isolate PBMCs. To map where alloreactive clones came from, unstimulated CD4+ non-regulatory T cells were FACS-sorted. Library construction relied on the immunoSEQ multiplex PCR assay. About 10^5 TCR templates per sample were assayed on the deep sequencing platform. Genomic DNA extracted from sorted T cells was used for TCRbeta CDR3 sequencing. Processing in the source paper ran as follows. The R programming language was used for the clonal analysis of the TCRbeta CDR3 data. Unstimulated samples were compared with post-reaction CFSE-low samples to define alloreactive CD4+ and CD8+ clones. Alloreactive CD4+ clones were assigned to regulatory or non-regulatory origin by matching sequences to sorted unstimulated Treg and non-Treg repertoires. Held by TCRdb, this immuneACCESS table contains in-frame sequences only and omits some clones. Under half of the omission traces to an unresolved V gene where checked; the cause of the rest is unknown. The V and J calls and clone size were taken over from that table, and D and trimming were inferred from the DNA. A total of roughly 110,000 clones appear in this sample, roughly 95% of them only once. Roughly 0.16% of the sample rests with the top ten.

The sequence came from a human donor in good health. Source material: non-Treg CD4+ T cells sorted from blood. What this sample's cell subset or site label stands for: FACS-sorted unstimulated CD4+ non-regulatory T cells.

The DNA sequence is as follows: TGCGCCAGCAGCTTGGGTCTTGGGGAGGGAAACACTGAAGCTTTCTTT. It is translated as CASSLGLGEGNTEAFF. The chain was built from TRBV5-1 and TRBJ1-1; no D segment can be confidently identified. Trimming removed 0 bases from V and 2 bases from J, leaving 14 bases between the germline ends. The CDR3, cysteine through phenylalanine, is 16 amino acids long. The entry retains the CDR3 DNA only, 48 bases that are in frame from base 1. Taken from the germline V gene, the CDR1 and CDR2 loops are SGHRS and YFSETQ. The CDR3 plus the reference TRBV5-1 and TRBJ1-1 genes for the other parts give the full variable domain: KAGVTQTPRYLIKTRGQQVTLSCSPISGHRSVSWYQQTPGQGLQFLFEYFSETQRNKGNFPGRFSGRQFSNSRSEMNVSTLELGDSALYLCASSLGLGEGNTEAFFGQGTRLTVV.